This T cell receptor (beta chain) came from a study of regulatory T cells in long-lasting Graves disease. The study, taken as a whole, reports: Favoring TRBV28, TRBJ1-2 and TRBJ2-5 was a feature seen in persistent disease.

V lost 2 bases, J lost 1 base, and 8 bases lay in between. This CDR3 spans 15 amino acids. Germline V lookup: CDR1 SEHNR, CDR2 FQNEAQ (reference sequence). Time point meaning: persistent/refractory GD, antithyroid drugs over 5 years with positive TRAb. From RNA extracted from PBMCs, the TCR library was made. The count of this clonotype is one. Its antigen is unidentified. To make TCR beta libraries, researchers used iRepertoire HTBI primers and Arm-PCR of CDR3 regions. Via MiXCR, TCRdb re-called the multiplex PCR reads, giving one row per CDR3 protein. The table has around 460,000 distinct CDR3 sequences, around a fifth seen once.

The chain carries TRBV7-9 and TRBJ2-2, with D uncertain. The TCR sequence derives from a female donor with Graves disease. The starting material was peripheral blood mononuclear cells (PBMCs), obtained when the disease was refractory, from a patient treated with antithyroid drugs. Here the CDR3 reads CASSLRAVNTGELFF. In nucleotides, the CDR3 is TGTGCCAGCAGCTTAAGGGCGGTGAACACCGGGGAGCTGTTTTTT.